This T cell receptor (beta chain) was identified in a study of shared clonotypes between healthy human individuals. Study-level information: With ages of 18 to 49, the donors were two women and a few men.

In germline, CDR1 is MDHEN, CDR2 SYDVKM. With 3 bases removed from V and 6 bases from J, the gap between germline ends came to 8 bases. The length of the CDR3 is 12 residues. Donors, healthy HIV-negative adults, lacked recent acute infections or vaccinations. All participating donors were Caucasian adults from Nashville, Tennessee. This clone appeared a few times. Assay execution proceeded at the deep level. Assay used: immunoSEQ multiplex PCR; TCRdb lists only in-frame clones, some missing. Seen here are about half a million clones, around 79% observed once, and the top ten hold roughly 13%. This receptor was identified in a middle-aged woman in good health. Some clones in this sample may be carry-over from other donors' samples. The chain has TRBV28 and TRBJ1-1; D uncertain. Material: PBMCs. CDR3 region: CASSFSFSEAFF. DNA of the CDR3: TGTGCCAGCAGTTTTAGTTTCTCTGAAGCTTTCTTT.